This T cell receptor beta chain came from a study of blood T cell repertoires in COVID-19. As for the study in general: Sources were T cells, B-cell-depleted T cells, or PBMCs; the material itself was cDNA or gDNA.

Trimming removed 5 bases at V and 0 bases at J, with 13 bases between. CDR1 and CDR2 (germline): SQVTM, ANQGSEA. This CDR3 comprises 14 residues. This clone is a singleton in its sample. Authors' analysis steps: Amplifying reference gene primers gave estimates of nucleated cell counts. The data were produced by immunoSEQ multiplex PCR, yet TCRdb's version contains in-frame clones alone and is incomplete. The V and J calls and clone size are taken from that table; D and trimming were inferred from the DNA. The repertoire consists of around 230,000 clones, with roughly 85% occurring once and the leading ten covering about 2.5%.

The receptor's source is a woman in her 70s with active or convalescent COVID-19. J is TRBJ1-1 and V is TRBV29-1, with D unresolved. Sample: peripheral blood. The chain's CDR3 is CSVWPDFVNTEAFF. The CDR3 nucleotides read TGCAGCGTTTGGCCGGACTTCGTGAACACTGAAGCTTTCTTT.